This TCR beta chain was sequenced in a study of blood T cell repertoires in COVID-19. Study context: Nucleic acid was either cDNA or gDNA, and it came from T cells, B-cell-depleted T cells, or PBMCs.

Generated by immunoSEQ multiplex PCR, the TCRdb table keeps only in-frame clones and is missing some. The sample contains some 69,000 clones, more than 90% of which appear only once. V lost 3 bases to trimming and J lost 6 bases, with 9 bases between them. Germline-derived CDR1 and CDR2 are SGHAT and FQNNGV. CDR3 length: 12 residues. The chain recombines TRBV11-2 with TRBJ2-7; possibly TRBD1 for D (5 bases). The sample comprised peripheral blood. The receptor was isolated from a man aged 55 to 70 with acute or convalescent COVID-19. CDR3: CASSFSGLEQYF. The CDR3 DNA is TGTGCCAGCAGCTTTTCAGGGCTCGAGCAGTACTTC. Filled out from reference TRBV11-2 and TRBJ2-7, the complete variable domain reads EAGVAQSPRYKIIEKRQSVAFWCNPISGHATLYWYQQILGQGPKLLIQFQNNGVVDDSQLPKDRFSAERLKGVDSTLKIQPAKLEDSAVYLCASSFSGLEQYFGPGTRLTVT.